Presented here are 20 T cell receptor beta chains from one specimen sequenced in a study of blood T cell repertoires in COVID-19. The assay was immunoSEQ multiplex PCR, and TCRdb's table has in-frame clones only and misses some. The sample lists around 210,000 clones; roughly 85% were seen once. Material: peripheral blood. These receptors came from a man aged 45 to 65 with COVID-19, enrolled during active disease.

The rearrangement uses TRBV28 and TRBJ1-5; D gene uncertain. V lost 5 bases and J lost 5, with 7 bases in between. CDR3 size: 12 residues. Germline V gene sequence: CDR1 MDHEN, CDR2 SYDVKM. The CDR3: CASSLLYQPQHF. The DNA for the CDR3 is TGTGCCAGCAGTCTACTTTATCAGCCCCAGCATTTT.

The table lists this clone with a few counts. Because the CDR3 is missing its conserved closing phenylalanine or tryptophan, this is likely a read error. No DNA is shown, since the ends of the CDR3 on it are uncertain; the CDR3 is the one TCRdb lists. The rearrangement joins TRBV5-1 to TRBJ1-4; the D call TRBD1 from the table was never checked on the DNA. The CDR3 is 11 residues long, ends included. The V gene's germline CDR1 is SGHRS and CDR2 YFSETQ. This CDR3 reads CASPPTDRDLR.

This chain links TRBV9 with TRBJ2-3; 12 bases line up with TRBD2. This CDR3 spans 17 amino acids. The germline V gene has CDR1 SGDLS and CDR2 YYNGEE. V lost 0 bases to trimming and J lost 2 bases; unmatched junction nucleotides: 4. This CDR3 is CASSVGGLAGLTDTQYF. Here the CDR3 DNA reads TGTGCCAGCAGCGTAGGTGGACTAGCGGGACTCACAGATACGCAGTATTTT. The full variable domain, with the rest looked up from reference TRBV9 and TRBJ2-3, is DSGVTQTPKHLITATGQRVTLRCSPRSGDLSVYWYQQSLDQGLQFLIQYYNGEERAKGNILERFSAQQFPDLHSELNLSSLELGDSALYFCASSVGGLAGLTDTQYFGPGTRLTVL.

This clone was found once. V is TRBV28 and J is TRBJ2-7; the match to TRBD1 covers 10 bases. The CDR3 contains 16 residues. V was pared by 5 bases and J by 6 bases, with 13 bases of the junction left unmatched. In germline, CDR1 is MDHEN, CDR2 SYDVKM. CDR3 region: CASSPTIRDRGPEQYF. The CDR3 DNA is TGTGCCAGCAGTCCAACAATCCGGGACAGGGGTCCCGAGCAGTACTTC. Looking up the rest from reference TRBV28 and TRBJ2-7 gives the full variable domain: DVKVTQSSRYLVKRTGEKVFLECVQDMDHENMFWYRQDPGLGLRLIYFSYDVKMKEKGDIPEGYSVSREKKERFSLILESASTNQTSMYLCASSPTIRDRGPEQYFGPGTRLTVT.

The rearrangement uses TRBV27 and TRBJ1-6; no definite D call. The CDR3 is 17 residues long. Germline values: CDR1 MNHEY, CDR2 SMNVEV (reference sequence). V was clipped by 6 bases and J by 0 bases, with 15 bases between them. CDR3 nucleotide sequence: TGTGCCAGCAGAGGCGCCCCGGGGAGCTCCTATAATTCACCCCTCCACTTT. Translating gives CASRGAPGSSYNSPLHF.

V and J are TRBV10-1 and TRBJ1-3, with D possibly being TRBD1 (5 bases). The CDR3 runs to 14 residues. Germline V gene sequence: CDR1 WNHNN, CDR2 SYGVQD (reference sequence). V was trimmed by 4 bases and J by 2 bases, leaving 9 bases between them. The chain's CDR3 is CASSATAAGNTIYF. CDR3 nucleotides: TGCGCCAGCAGTGCGACAGCAGCTGGAAACACCATATATTTT.

This clone came up once. The chain joins TRBV7-9 to TRBJ2-2, with D perhaps TRBD2 (6 bases). V shed 1 base and J shed 4 bases, with 16 bases lying between them. This CDR3 has 17 residues. Germline values: CDR1 SEHNR, CDR2 FQNEAQ (reference sequence). The CDR3 spells CASSLGEVAEGTGELFF. Here the CDR3 DNA reads TGTGCCAGCAGCTTAGGGGAGGTCGCCGAGGGCACCGGGGAGCTGTTTTTT.

The CDR3 nucleotides are TGCGCCAGCAGCCCCACGGGGGGGGCCCAAGAGACCCAGTACTTC. It yields the protein CASSPTGGAQETQYF. The chain uses TRBV5-1 and TRBJ2-5; 8 nucleotides line up with TRBD2. Germline CDR1 reads SGHRS; CDR2 reads YFSETQ. The J segment lost 1 base and the V segment lost 4 bases, leaving 6 bases of the junction unmatched. The CDR3 is 15 residues long.

The gene calls are TRBV28 and TRBJ1-5, with 7 nucleotides matching TRBD1. V shed 6 bases, J shed 6 bases, and the junction held 5 bases outside the gene matches. CDR1 and CDR2 (germline): MDHEN, SYDVKM. The CDR3 is 13 amino acids. In DNA, the CDR3 is TGTGCCAGCAGGAGACAGGGCGCTCAGCCCCAGCATTTT. Protein sequence: CASRRQGAQPQHF.

This clone was picked up one time. The gene calls are TRBV6-5 and TRBJ1-2, with 8 bases identical to TRBD1. This CDR3 is 14 amino acids long. Trimming cost V 5 bases and J 6 bases; bases outside gene matches: 8. Germline loops: CDR1 MNHEY, CDR2 SVGAGI. For the CDR3, the DNA is TGTGCCAGCAGTAGACAGGGGAAGGCGGATGGCTACACCTTC. Translated, it gives CASSRQGKADGYTF.

V is TRBV5-1 and J is TRBJ1-1; 11 nucleotides match TRBD1. V lost 4 bases to trimming and J lost 7 bases; unmatched junction nucleotides: 6. The CDR3 is 14 residues long. Looked up from germline, CDR1 is SGHRS and CDR2 is YFSETQ. CDR3 DNA sequence: TGCGCCAGCAGCCCAGGACAGGGGGCAGGTGAAGCTTTCTTT. Translation: CASSPGQGAGEAFF.

The CDR3 DNA reads as TGTGCCAGCAGTTTCCGGGGGGGAAAGACCCAGTACTTC. Translating it yields CASSFRGGKTQYF. The chain couples TRBV27 to TRBJ2-5; TRBD2 matches at 8 bases. With V trimmed by 3 bases and J by 6 bases, 3 bases remained unmatched. Germline V gene lookup returns CDR1 MNHEY and CDR2 SMNVEV (reference sequence). CDR3 length: 13 amino acids.

The chain combines TRBV2 with TRBJ2-3; 11 nucleotides match TRBD1. Germline-derived CDR1 and CDR2 are SNHLY and FYNNEI. This CDR3 has 15 residues. Trimming at V came to 5 bases and at J to 5 bases, leaving 6 bases not matched to a gene. CDR3 amino acids: CASSLPGQGVDTQYF. In DNA form, the CDR3 reads TGTGCCAGCAGTCTCCCGGGACAGGGGGTAGATACGCAGTATTTT. The full variable domain, its missing parts supplied by reference TRBV2 and TRBJ2-3, is EPEVTQTPSHQVTQMGQEVILRCVPISNHLYFYWYRQILGQKVEFLVSFYNNEISEKSEIFDDQFSVERPDGSNFTLKIRSTKLEDSAMYFCASSLPGQGVDTQYFGPGTRLTVL.

V usage is TRBV5-1 and J usage is TRBJ2-7; D ambiguous. The CDR3 totals 14 residues. V was trimmed by 0 bases and J by 0 bases, leaving 7 bases between them. Germline V lookup: CDR1 SGHRS, CDR2 YFSETQ. The DNA for the CDR3 is TGCGCCAGCAGCTTGGCCGTCGGCTCCTACGAGCAGTACTTC. Residues: CASSLAVGSYEQYF.

The chain couples TRBV18 to TRBJ2-5; D is ambiguous. The CDR3 has 13 residues. Germline V gene data show CDR1 as KGHSH and CDR2 as LQKENI. The germline V and J ends were trimmed by 3 bases and 1 base, with 6 bases remaining between them. The DNA of the CDR3 is TGTGCCAGCTCACCTGGAGTCCAAGAGACCCAGTACTTC. Its protein is CASSPGVQETQYF.

This sequence joins TRBV2 and TRBJ2-4; 8 nucleotides agree with TRBD1. Germline CDR1 SNHLY, CDR2 FYNNEI. V was clipped by 0 bases and J by 3 bases; unmatched bases: 10. This CDR3 region has 18 residues. The chain's CDR3 is CASSEAGQGARVKNIQYF. DNA of the CDR3: TGTGCCAGCAGTGAAGCCGGTCAGGGGGCGAGGGTCAAAAACATTCAGTACTTC.

This clone was recorded only once. The chain uses TRBV3-1 (or the pseudogene TRBV3-2) and TRBJ2-5; 7 nucleotides align to TRBD2. CDR1 LGHDT and CDR2 YNNKEL come from the germline V gene (reference sequence). V lost 1 base to trimming and J lost 4 bases; unmatched junction nucleotides: 9. The CDR3 runs to 16 residues. CDR3 amino acids: CASSQGEPGLRETQYF. In nucleotides, the CDR3 is TGTGCCAGCAGCCAAGGGGAACCGGGACTAAGAGAGACCCAGTACTTC.

This clone was seen a single time. This rearrangement joins TRBV19 to TRBJ1-5, with D possibly being TRBD1 (6 bases). The CDR3 covers 16 residues. From germline, CDR1 is LNHDA and CDR2 SQIVND (reference sequence). V lost 3 bases and J 3 bases, leaving 15 bases between the germline ends. CDR3 sequence reads: CASSMGARLYNQPQHF. The CDR3 DNA reads TGTGCCAGTAGTATGGGGGCTCGGCTTTACAATCAGCCCCAGCATTTT.

This chain links TRBV30 with TRBJ1-2, with a weak D call TRBD1 (5 bases). CDR1 GTSNPN and CDR2 SVGIG come from the germline V gene (reference sequence). The CDR3 is 11 amino acids. V dropped 6 bases and J dropped 5 bases, with 10 bases sitting between them. The CDR3 reads CACLRGYGYTF. The CDR3 nucleotides read TGTGCCTGTTTAAGGGGTTATGGCTACACCTTC.

The chain uses TRBV9 and TRBJ2-7, with 7 bases that match TRBD2. CDR1 is SGDLS, CDR2 YYNGEE, per germline. V lost 0 bases and J lost 4; bases outside the gene matches: 4. This CDR3 contains 14 residues. As DNA, the CDR3 is TGTGCCAGCAGCGTAGGTCTTAGCGGGTACGAGCAGTACTTC. This translates into CASSVGLSGYEQYF.